Sequencing of this T cell receptor (beta chain) was carried out in a study of blood T cell repertoires in COVID-19. Methods used by the authors: Quantification of nucleated cells was approximated via reference gene primer amplification. Clones were sequenced by immunoSEQ multiplex PCR, and TCRdb holds only the in-frame ones, with some missing. Clonal size and the V and J genes are those of that table, whereas D and trimming came from the DNA. In the table there are under 80,000 clones, 70% to 90% of which are singletons. Trimming shortened V by 7 bases and J by 1 base, and 11 bases separated the two germline ends. CDR3 length: 14 amino acids. Germline V gene lookup returns CDR1 MNHEY and CDR2 SMNVEV (reference sequence).

This chain connects TRBV27 to TRBJ1-5; the D is unclear. The receptor was isolated from a human donor in a cohort sampled during active COVID-19. What was sequenced was peripheral blood. The CDR3 is CASKPAGSNQPQHF. The CDR3 DNA sequence: TGTGCCAGCAAACCAGCGGGGAGCAATCAGCCCCAGCATTTT.